The 30 T cell receptor beta chains listed next were all sequenced from one sample in a study of cytomegalovirus exposure and HLA in healthy donors. PCR was performed using 60 Vbeta and 13 Jbeta primers. Sequenced by immunoSEQ multiplex PCR; TCRdb stores in-frame clones only, minus some. The table records roughly 100,000 clones, approximately 14% of them present only once. The sequenced sample was PBMCs. These receptors were taken from a female donor in good health and CMV-seronegative.

This clone was observed a handful of times. The chain uses TRBV7-8 and TRBJ2-5, with 7 bases fitting TRBD1. Germline CDR1 is SGHVS and CDR2 is FQNEAQ. This CDR3 region has 15 residues. V was clipped by 5 bases and J by 0 bases; unmatched bases: 6. The CDR3 is CASSQGGIYQETQYF. CDR3 DNA sequence: TGTGCCAGCAGCCAAGGGGGCATTTACCAAGAGACCCAGTACTTC.

This clone was detected only a few times. The junction does not match germline at one end; this may be a read error. The chain links TRBV6-1 to TRBJ1-5; 8 bases line up with TRBD1. The germline V gene has CDR1 MNHNS and CDR2 SASEGT. The CDR3 length is 17 residues. CDR3 sequence reads: CASSDLFGRGRKQPQHF. CDR3 coding DNA: TGTGCCAGCAGTGACTTATTCGGCAGGGGGCGCAAACAGCCCCAGCATTTT.

This clone was detected a few times. The chain couples TRBV5-1 to TRBJ2-7; 8 positions agree with TRBD2. The germline gives CDR1 SGHRS, CDR2 YFSETQ. The trim removed 4 bases at V and 2 bases at J, leaving 5 bases unmatched. The CDR3 is 14 residues long. The CDR3 here is CASSAAGGTYEQYF. Written as DNA, the CDR3 is TGCGCCAGCAGCGCCGCGGGGGGCACCTACGAGCAGTACTTC.

This clone was detected a few times. The J gene is TRBJ2-5, the V gene TRBV7-8; 8 bases line up with TRBD2. V was pared by 0 bases and J by 7 bases, with 13 bases of the junction left unmatched. This CDR3 spans 17 amino acids. Germline-derived CDR1 and CDR2 are SGHVS and FQNEAQ. The CDR3, as DNA: TGTGCCAGCAGCTTAGCGCCGGCAGCGGGGGTCCAGGGGACCCAGTACTTC. The encoded protein is CASSLAPAAGVQGTQYF.

This clone has more than one count but fewer than ten. This chain uses TRBV28 with TRBJ2-7, with D perhaps TRBD1 (6 bases). Per germline, CDR1 MDHEN and CDR2 SYDVKM. The CDR3 consists of 13 residues. V gave up 5 bases and J gave up 3 bases, with 11 bases separating them. The CDR3 DNA is TGTGCCAGCAGTGAATACAGGGTCTACGAGCAGTACTTC. This gives the protein CASSEYRVYEQYF.

The chain employs TRBV9 and TRBJ1-2, with a tentative D call TRBD1 (5 bases). The germline V gene has CDR1 SGDLS and CDR2 YYNGEE. V was shortened by 3 bases and J by 4 bases, with 13 bases between the two germline ends. This CDR3 has 14 residues. The CDR3 region has the DNA TGTGCCAGCAGCGACTTAGACAGCCTCTATGGCTACACCTTC. Protein product: CASSDLDSLYGYTF.

The chain uses TRBV30 and TRBJ1-1; 8 nucleotides match TRBD1. The CDR3 is 13 amino acids. After removal of 0 bases from V and 3 bases from J, the junction contained 0 bases not matched to a gene. CDR1 and CDR2 from the germline V gene are GTSNPN and SVGIG (reference sequence). CDR3 sequence (DNA): TGTGCCTGGAGTGTGACAGGGGACACTGAAGCTTTCTTT. It is translated as CAWSVTGDTEAFF.

In this sample, this clone turned up a few times. V usage is TRBV15 and J usage is TRBJ2-3, with 7 bases matching TRBD2. The CDR3 has 16 amino acids. Germline CDR1 is LNHNV and CDR2 is YYDKDF (reference sequence). V trimming: 4 bases; J trimming: 1 base; junction bases outside the gene matches: 8. CDR3 in DNA: TGTGCCACCAGCAACTATAGCGGGTACCGCACAGATACGCAGTATTTT. This translates into CATSNYSGYRTDTQYF.

The genes are TRBV5-1 and TRBJ1-3; D ambiguous. Germline-derived CDR1 and CDR2 are SGHRS and YFSETQ. Deletions cut 0 bases from V and 4 bases from J, with 11 bases between. The CDR3 runs to 15 residues. The CDR3 bases are TGCGCCAGCAGCTTGGACTCAGGTTTAGGAAACACCATATATTTT. It specifies CASSLDSGLGNTIYF.

The V call is TRBV7-2, the J call TRBJ2-3; the match to TRBD2 covers 9 bases. V lost 1 base, J lost 6 bases, and 8 bases stayed unmatched. Germline CDR1 reads SGHTA; CDR2 reads FQGNSA. The CDR3 totals 16 residues. CDR3 nucleotide sequence: TGTGCCAGCAGCTTAGGATGGGGACTAGCCGCGGATACGCAGTATTTT. Translating gives CASSLGWGLAADTQYF.

The gene calls are TRBV19 and TRBJ2-6; D is uncertain. The CDR3 totals 17 residues. Trimming left V 0 bases short and J 0 bases short, with 9 bases between. Germline V gives CDR1 LNHDA, CDR2 SQIVND (reference sequence). The CDR3 here is CASSIEGSYSGANVLTF. The CDR3 DNA sequence: TGTGCCAGTAGTATAGAGGGCAGCTACTCTGGGGCCAACGTCCTGACTTTC.

This clone appeared a few times. This chain links TRBV6-5 with TRBJ1-5; D gene ambiguous. CDR3 length equals 14 residues. CDR1 and CDR2 from the germline V gene are MNHEY and SVGAGI. Trimming removed 6 bases at V and 1 base at J, with 10 bases between. The CDR3 region has the DNA TGTGCCAGCAGCTCGGGTTACAGCAATCAGCCCCAGCATTTT. Amino acid sequence: CASSSGYSNQPQHF.

The CDR3 reads CASSFGQRGNTIYF. In DNA, the CDR3 is TGTGCCAGCAGCTTTGGGCAGCGGGGAAACACCATATATTTT. The chain couples TRBV11-2 to TRBJ1-3; D call uncertain. With 3 bases removed from V and 4 bases from J, the gap between germline ends came to 10 bases. Germline CDR1 and CDR2: SGHAT and FQNNGV. CDR3 size: 14 residues. Filled out from reference TRBV11-2 and TRBJ1-3, the complete variable domain reads EAGVAQSPRYKIIEKRQSVAFWCNPISGHATLYWYQQILGQGPKLLIQFQNNGVVDDSQLPKDRFSAERLKGVDSTLKIQPAKLEDSAVYLCASSFGQRGNTIYFGEGSWLTVV.

The chain has TRBV7-2 and TRBJ1-5; D possibly corresponds to TRBD1 (5 bases). The CDR3 runs to 15 residues. Germline-derived CDR1 and CDR2 are SGHTA and FQGNSA. V dropped 5 bases and J dropped 3 bases, with 14 bases sitting between them. Here the CDR3 DNA reads TGTGCCAGCAGCGTGGGCCTAGGGGACAATCAGCCCCAGCATTTT. Amino acid sequence: CASSVGLGDNQPQHF.

The V gene is TRBV5-6, the J gene TRBJ1-1, with D possibly TRBD1 on 5 matching bases. The CDR3 is made up of 15 amino acids. Per the germline V gene, CDR1 is SGHDT and CDR2 is YYEEEE. V was shortened by 0 bases and J by 3 bases, with 12 bases between the two germline ends. The CDR3 sequence is CASSLGGVRYTEAFF. The CDR3 DNA follows: TGTGCCAGCAGCTTGGGGGGGGTTAGGTACACTGAAGCTTTCTTT.

The table lists this clone with a few counts. The V gene is TRBV28, the J gene TRBJ1-5, with a tentative D call TRBD1 (6 bases). From germline, CDR1 is MDHEN and CDR2 SYDVKM. V lost 6 bases, J lost 6 bases, and 15 bases lay in between. This CDR3 has 14 residues. The CDR3 protein is CASSSGGLGQPQHF. The CDR3 nucleotides read TGTGCCAGCAGCTCCGGGGGGCTGGGTCAGCCCCAGCATTTT. Supplemented by reference TRBV28 and TRBJ1-5, the full variable domain reads DVKVTQSSRYLVKRTGEKVFLECVQDMDHENMFWYRQDPGLGLRLIYFSYDVKMKEKGDIPEGYSVSREKKERFSLILESASTNQTSMYLCASSSGGLGQPQHFGDGTRLSIL.

In its sample, this clone was seen a few times. V gene TRBV7-8 combines with J gene TRBJ1-1, with D uncertain. The germline V gene encodes CDR1 SGHVS and CDR2 FQNEAQ. V lost 3 bases and J 0 bases, leaving 17 bases between the germline ends. The CDR3 totals 17 residues. The CDR3 spells CASSFTRLPYMNTEAFF. Written as DNA, the CDR3 is TGTGCCAGCAGCTTCACTAGACTCCCCTACATGAACACTGAAGCTTTCTTT.

The rearrangement links TRBV5-1 to TRBJ2-7; no firm D call. The CDR3 is made up of 12 amino acids. The V gene lost 4 bases and the J gene lost 1 base, with 6 bases spanning the gap. Germline-derived CDR1 and CDR2 are SGHRS and YFSETQ. This CDR3 is CASSPRSYEQYF. The CDR3 DNA follows: TGCGCCAGCAGCCCCCGTTCCTACGAGCAGTACTTC.

This clone was counted a few times. V is TRBV6-1 and J is TRBJ2-1; 12 nucleotides align to TRBD2. V was clipped by 2 bases and J by 4 bases; unmatched bases: 0. The germline gives CDR1 MNHNS, CDR2 SASEGT. This CDR3 has 15 amino acids. The CDR3 DNA reads TGTGCCAGCAGTGAACTAGCGGGAGGGTACAATGAGCAGTTCTTC. It codes for CASSELAGGYNEQFF.

CDR3 sequence: CASSYGTEVGYGYTF. CDR3 nucleotides: TGTGCCAGCAGTTACGGGACAGAAGTCGGGTATGGCTACACCTTC. The V call is TRBV27, the J call TRBJ1-2; TRBD1 agrees at 7 bases. V lost 4 bases, J lost 5 bases, and 10 bases stayed unmatched. The CDR3 is 15 residues long. CDR1 is MNHEY and CDR2 is SMNVEV in the germline V gene (reference sequence).

This clone was observed a few times. In DNA, the CDR3 is TGTGCCAGCAGCTTAGTTAACTCCTACAATGAGCAGTTCTTC. Amino acid sequence: CASSLVNSYNEQFF. J is TRBJ2-1 and V is TRBV7-9; D not resolved. The CDR3 covers 14 residues. The germline gives CDR1 SEHNR, CDR2 FQNEAQ (reference sequence). V lost 1 base and J lost 0, with 4 bases in between. Combining the CDR3 with reference TRBV7-9 and TRBJ2-1 gives the whole variable domain DTGVSQNPRHKITKRGQNVTFRCDPISEHNRLYWYRQTLGQGPEFLTYFQNEAQLEKSRLLSDRFSAERPKGSFSTLEIQRTEQGDSAMYLCASSLVNSYNEQFFGPGTRLTVL.

A few counts support this clone. V is TRBV7-9 and J is TRBJ1-2, with D perhaps TRBD1 (6 bases). The CDR3 extends over 12 amino acids. Per germline, CDR1 SEHNR and CDR2 FQNEAQ (reference sequence). V gave up 5 bases and J gave up 11 bases, with 15 bases separating them. This CDR3 is CASSLGGPGYTF. Written as DNA, the CDR3 is TGTGCCAGCAGCCTCGGGGGGCCGGGGTACACCTTC.

V and J are TRBV9 and TRBJ2-1; 7 positions agree with TRBD2. The CDR3 has 15 amino acids. V gave up 0 bases and J gave up 4 bases; unmatched junction bases: 4. CDR1 SGDLS and CDR2 YYNGEE come from the germline V gene. As DNA, the CDR3 is TGTGCCAGCAGCGTAGGGCTAGCGGATTACAATGAGCAGTTCTTC. Translating gives CASSVGLADYNEQFF.

The table lists this clone with a few counts. This chain uses TRBV6-1 with TRBJ2-6; 9 bases map to TRBD1. This CDR3 is 19 amino acids long. Trimming cost V 0 bases and J 5 bases; bases outside gene matches: 11. CDR1 is MNHNS and CDR2 is SASEGT in the germline V gene. The DNA for the CDR3 is TGTGCCAGCAGTGAAGCGATGGGACAGGGACCTCTAAGGGCCAACGTCCTGACTTTC. Encoded protein: CASSEAMGQGPLRANVLTF.

The rearrangement uses TRBV7-8 and TRBJ2-7; TRBD1 matches 10 bases. Per germline, CDR1 SGHVS and CDR2 FQNEAQ. The CDR3 is made up of 15 amino acids. After removal of 3 bases from V and 2 bases from J, the junction contained 4 bases not matched to a gene. CDR3 protein: CASSFPGTGAYEQYF. As DNA, the CDR3 is TGTGCCAGCAGCTTCCCCGGGACAGGGGCCTACGAGCAGTACTTC.

This chain connects TRBV5-1 to TRBJ1-4; 7 bases match TRBD1. Germline CDR1 and CDR2: SGHRS and YFSETQ. The junction had 4 bases not matched to a gene; V was cut back by 0 bases and J by 8 bases. The CDR3 is made up of 14 amino acids. The CDR3 loop reads CASSLEQGREKLFF. The CDR3 DNA reads as TGCGCCAGCAGCTTGGAACAGGGGAGAGAAAAACTGTTTTTT.

V gene TRBV5-1 combines with J gene TRBJ1-1, with 7 bases matching TRBD1. The germline V gene has CDR1 SGHRS and CDR2 YFSETQ. This CDR3 region has 16 residues. After removal of 0 bases from V and 2 bases from J, the junction contained 7 bases not matched to a gene. In nucleotides, the CDR3 is TGCGCCAGCAGCTTGGAATTGGGACAGTTAAACACTGAAGCTTTCTTT. Translation: CASSLELGQLNTEAFF.

The V and J genes are TRBV7-9 and TRBJ2-1, with D maybe TRBD2 (6 bases). The CDR3 contains 14 residues. The germline CDR1 and CDR2 sequences are SEHNR and FQNEAQ (reference sequence). V lost 1 base and J 6 bases, leaving 10 bases between the germline ends. CDR3 region: CASSLDWRGNEQFF. DNA for the CDR3: TGTGCCAGCAGCTTAGATTGGCGGGGCAATGAGCAGTTCTTC.

The chain joins TRBV7-2 to TRBJ2-1; no firm D call. This CDR3 spans 13 amino acids. CDR1 and CDR2 from the germline V gene are SGHTA and FQGNSA. Trimming removed 8 bases from V and 6 bases from J, with 14 bases in between. The CDR3 DNA follows: TGTGCCAGCTCCAGGTCAATGAGCAATGAGCAGTTCTTC. It translates to CASSRSMSNEQFF.

This clone was seen a handful of times. The chain combines TRBV29-1 with TRBJ2-5; the match to TRBD2 covers 8 bases. CDR1 SQVTM and CDR2 ANQGSEA come from the germline V gene. Trimming removed 2 bases from V and 4 bases from J; junction bases left unmatched: 6. The CDR3 has 14 amino acids. The CDR3, as DNA: TGCAGCGTTGAACTTTCCGGGACTAGAGAGACCCAGTACTTC. Amino acid sequence: CSVELSGTRETQYF.